Sequencing of this TCR beta chain was carried out in a study of blood T cell repertoires in COVID-19. Overall study context: Sample material is recorded as cDNA or gDNA derived from T cells, B-cell-depleted T cells, or PBMCs.

This clone was counted only a few times. The V end lost 0 bases, the J end lost 5 bases, and 16 bases lay between the germline ends. CDR1 is LGHDT, CDR2 YNNKEL, per germline (reference sequence). This CDR3 has 16 amino acids. Sequencing was performed with immunoSEQ multiplex PCR; in TCRdb, only in-frame clones are kept and a portion is missing. The sample lists tens of thousands of clones; roughly 82% were seen once. The clonotype comes from a human donor with active COVID-19. The donor label of this sample is uncertain. The V gene is TRBV3-1 (or the pseudogene TRBV3-2), the J gene TRBJ1-2; tentatively, D is TRBD1 (6 bases). The specimen sequenced was peripheral blood. The CDR3 region is CASSQDRIRGPYGYTF. In DNA form, the CDR3 reads TGTGCCAGCAGCCAAGATCGAATCAGGGGCCCTTATGGCTACACCTTC.